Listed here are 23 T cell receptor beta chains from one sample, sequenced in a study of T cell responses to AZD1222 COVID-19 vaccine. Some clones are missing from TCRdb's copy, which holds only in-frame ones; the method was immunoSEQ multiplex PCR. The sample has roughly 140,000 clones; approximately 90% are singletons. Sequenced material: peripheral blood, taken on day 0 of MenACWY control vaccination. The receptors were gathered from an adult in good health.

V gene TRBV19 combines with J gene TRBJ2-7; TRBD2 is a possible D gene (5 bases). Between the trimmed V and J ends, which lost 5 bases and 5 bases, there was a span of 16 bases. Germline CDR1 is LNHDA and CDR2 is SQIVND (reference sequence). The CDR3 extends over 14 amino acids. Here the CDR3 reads CASSRTVVANEQYF. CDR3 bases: TGTGCCAGTAGTCGGACTGTAGTTGCTAACGAGCAGTACTTC.

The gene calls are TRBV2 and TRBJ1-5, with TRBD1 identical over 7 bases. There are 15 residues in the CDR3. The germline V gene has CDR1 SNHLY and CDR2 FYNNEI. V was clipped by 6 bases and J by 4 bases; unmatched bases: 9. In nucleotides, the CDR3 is TGTGCCAGCAGAACCAACAGGGGTGATAATCAGCCCCAGCATTTT. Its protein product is CASRTNRGDNQPQHF. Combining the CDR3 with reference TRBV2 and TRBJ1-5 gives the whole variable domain EPEVTQTPSHQVTQMGQEVILRCVPISNHLYFYWYRQILGQKVEFLVSFYNNEISEKSEIFDDQFSVERPDGSNFTLKIRSTKLEDSAMYFCASRTNRGDNQPQHFGDGTRLSIL.

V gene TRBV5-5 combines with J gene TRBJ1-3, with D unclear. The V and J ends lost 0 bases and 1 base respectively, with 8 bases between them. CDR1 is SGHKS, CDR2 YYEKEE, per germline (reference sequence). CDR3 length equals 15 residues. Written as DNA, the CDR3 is TGTGCCAGCAGCTTGGGGCCCGCATCTGGAAACACCATATATTTT. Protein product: CASSLGPASGNTIYF.

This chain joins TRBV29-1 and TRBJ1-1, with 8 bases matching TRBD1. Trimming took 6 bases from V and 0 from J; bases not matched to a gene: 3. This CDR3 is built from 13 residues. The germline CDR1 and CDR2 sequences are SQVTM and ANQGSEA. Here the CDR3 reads CSVRQGLNTEAFF. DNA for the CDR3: TGCAGCGTGCGACAGGGGTTGAACACTGAAGCTTTCTTT. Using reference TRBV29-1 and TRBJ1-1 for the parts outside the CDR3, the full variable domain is SAVISQKPSRDICQRGTSLTIQCQVDSQVTMMFWYRQQPGQSLTLIATANQGSEATYESGFVIDKFPISRPNLTFSTLTVSNMSPEDSSIYLCSVRQGLNTEAFFGQGTRLTVV.

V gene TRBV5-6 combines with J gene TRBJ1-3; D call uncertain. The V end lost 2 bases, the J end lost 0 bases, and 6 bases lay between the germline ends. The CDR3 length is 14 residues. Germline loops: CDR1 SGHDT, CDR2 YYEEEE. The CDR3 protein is CASSFWYSGNTIYF. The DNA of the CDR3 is TGTGCCAGCAGCTTTTGGTACTCTGGAAACACCATATATTTT.

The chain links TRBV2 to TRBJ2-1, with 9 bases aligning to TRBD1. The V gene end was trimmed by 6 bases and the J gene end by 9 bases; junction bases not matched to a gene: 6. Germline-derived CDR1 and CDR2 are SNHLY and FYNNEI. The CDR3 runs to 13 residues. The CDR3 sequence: CASRRTGESEQFF. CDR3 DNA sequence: TGTGCCAGCAGGAGGACAGGGGAGAGTGAGCAGTTCTTC.

CDR3 DNA sequence: TGCGCCAGCAGCCGGCTAGCGGGAGGGACCGAGCAGTACTTC. Its protein product is CASSRLAGGTEQYF. The chain joins TRBV4-3 to TRBJ2-7, with 12 positions matching TRBD2. Germline V gene sequence: CDR1 LGHNA, CDR2 YSLEER. J lost 6 bases, V lost 4 bases, and 4 bases had no gene match. The CDR3 has 14 amino acids.

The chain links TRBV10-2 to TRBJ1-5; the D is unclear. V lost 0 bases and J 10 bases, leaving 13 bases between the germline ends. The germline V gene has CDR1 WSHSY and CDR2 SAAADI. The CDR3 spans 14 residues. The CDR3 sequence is CASSESTAETPQHF. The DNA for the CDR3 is TGCGCCAGCAGTGAGTCGACGGCCGAGACACCCCAGCATTTT.

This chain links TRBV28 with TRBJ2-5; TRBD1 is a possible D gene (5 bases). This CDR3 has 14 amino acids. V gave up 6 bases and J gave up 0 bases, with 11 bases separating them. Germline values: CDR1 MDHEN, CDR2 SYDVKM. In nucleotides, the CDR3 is TGTGCCAGCAGACGACAGCCGTACCAAGAGACCCAGTACTTC. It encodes CASRRQPYQETQYF.

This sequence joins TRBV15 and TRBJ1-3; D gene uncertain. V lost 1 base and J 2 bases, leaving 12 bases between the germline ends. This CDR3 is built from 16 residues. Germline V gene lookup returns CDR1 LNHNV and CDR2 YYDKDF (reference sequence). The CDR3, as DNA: TGTGCCACCAGCAGAGTTGCAGCCGCAGCTGGAAACACCATATATTTT. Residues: CATSRVAAAAGNTIYF.

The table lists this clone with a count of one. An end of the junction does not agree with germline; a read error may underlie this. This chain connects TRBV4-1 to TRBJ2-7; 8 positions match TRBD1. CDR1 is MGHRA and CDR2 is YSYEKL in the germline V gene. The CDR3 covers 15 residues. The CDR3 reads CARSRQGQDTYEQYF. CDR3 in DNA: TGCGCCCGCAGCCGGCAGGGACAGGATACCTACGAGCAGTACTTC.

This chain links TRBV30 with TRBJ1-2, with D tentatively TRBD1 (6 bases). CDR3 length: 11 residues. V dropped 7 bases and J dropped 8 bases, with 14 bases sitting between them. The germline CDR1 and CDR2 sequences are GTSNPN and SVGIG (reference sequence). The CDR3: CALLQGYGYTF. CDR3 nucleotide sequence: TGTGCCTTATTACAGGGATACGGCTACACCTTC. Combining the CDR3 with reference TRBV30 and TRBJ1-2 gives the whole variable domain SQTIHQWPATLVQPVGSPLSLECTVEGTSNPNLYWYRQAAGRGLQLLFYSVGIGQISSEVPQNLSASRPQDRQFILSSKKLLLSDSGFYLCALLQGYGYTFGSGTRLTVV.

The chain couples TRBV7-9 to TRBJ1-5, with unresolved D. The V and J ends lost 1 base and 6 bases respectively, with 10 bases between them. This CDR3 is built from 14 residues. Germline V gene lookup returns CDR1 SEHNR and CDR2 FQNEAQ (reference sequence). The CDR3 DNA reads TGTGCCAGCAGCTTAGGGCACAGTGGTCAGCCCCAGCATTTT. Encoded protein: CASSLGHSGQPQHF.

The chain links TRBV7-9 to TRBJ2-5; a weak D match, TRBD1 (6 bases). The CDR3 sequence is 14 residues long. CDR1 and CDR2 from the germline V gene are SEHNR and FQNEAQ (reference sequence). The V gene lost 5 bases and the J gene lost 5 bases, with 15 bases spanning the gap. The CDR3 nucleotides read TGTGCCAGCAGCACAAATACAGGGCTGGAGACCCAGTACTTC. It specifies CASSTNTGLETQYF.

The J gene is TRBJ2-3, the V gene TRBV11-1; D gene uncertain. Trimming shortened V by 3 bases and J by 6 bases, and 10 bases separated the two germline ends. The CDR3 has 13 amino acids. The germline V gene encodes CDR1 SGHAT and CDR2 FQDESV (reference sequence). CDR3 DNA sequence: TGTGCCAGCAGCTTCGATCCGTCGGATACGCAGTATTTT. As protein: CASSFDPSDTQYF.

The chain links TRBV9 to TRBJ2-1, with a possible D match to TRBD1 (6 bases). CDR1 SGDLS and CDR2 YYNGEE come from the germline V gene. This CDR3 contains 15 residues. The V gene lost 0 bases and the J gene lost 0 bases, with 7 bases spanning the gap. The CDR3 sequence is CASSVEGGSYNEQFF. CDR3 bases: TGTGCCAGCAGCGTAGAAGGGGGCTCCTACAATGAGCAGTTCTTC.

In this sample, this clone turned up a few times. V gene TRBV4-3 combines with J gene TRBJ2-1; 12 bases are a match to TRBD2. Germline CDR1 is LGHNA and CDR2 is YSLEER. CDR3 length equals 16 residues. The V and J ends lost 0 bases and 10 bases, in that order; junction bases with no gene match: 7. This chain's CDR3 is CASSQEASGGAREQFF. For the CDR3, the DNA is TGCGCCAGCAGCCAAGAGGCTAGCGGGGGGGCGAGGGAGCAGTTCTTC.

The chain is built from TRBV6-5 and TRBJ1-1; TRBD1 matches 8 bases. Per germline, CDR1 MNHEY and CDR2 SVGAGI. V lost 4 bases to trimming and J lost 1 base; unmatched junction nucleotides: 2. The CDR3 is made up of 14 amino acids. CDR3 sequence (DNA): TGTGCCAGCAGTTTCACAGGGGGGAACACTGAAGCTTTCTTT. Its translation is CASSFTGGNTEAFF.

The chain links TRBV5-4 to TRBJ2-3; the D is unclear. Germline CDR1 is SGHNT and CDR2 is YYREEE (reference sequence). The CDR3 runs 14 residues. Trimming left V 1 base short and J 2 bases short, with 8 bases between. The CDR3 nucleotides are TGTGCCAGCAGCTTGTTCGGACCCACAGATACGCAGTATTTT. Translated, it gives CASSLFGPTDTQYF.

CDR3 nucleotides: TGCGCCAGTGGACTAGCGGGAAACAATGAGCAGTTCTTC. This sequence encodes CASGLAGNNEQFF. The rearrangement joins TRBV5-1 to TRBJ2-1; TRBD2 agrees at 12 bases. This CDR3 contains 13 residues. V shed 8 bases and J 5 bases; nucleotides not matched to a gene: 2. Germline assignment: CDR1 SGHRS and CDR2 YFSETQ.

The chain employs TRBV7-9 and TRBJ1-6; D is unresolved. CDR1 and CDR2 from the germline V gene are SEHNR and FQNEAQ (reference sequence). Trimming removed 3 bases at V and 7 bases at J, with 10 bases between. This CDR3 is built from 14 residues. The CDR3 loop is CASSFSLLNSPLHF. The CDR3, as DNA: TGTGCCAGCAGCTTTTCCCTCCTAAATTCACCCCTCCACTTT.

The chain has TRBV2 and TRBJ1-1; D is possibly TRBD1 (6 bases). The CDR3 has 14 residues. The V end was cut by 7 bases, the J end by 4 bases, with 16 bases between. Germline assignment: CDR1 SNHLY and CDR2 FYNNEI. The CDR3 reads CASTQSGASTEAFF. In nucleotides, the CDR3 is TGTGCCAGCACCCAATCAGGGGCCAGCACTGAAGCTTTCTTT.

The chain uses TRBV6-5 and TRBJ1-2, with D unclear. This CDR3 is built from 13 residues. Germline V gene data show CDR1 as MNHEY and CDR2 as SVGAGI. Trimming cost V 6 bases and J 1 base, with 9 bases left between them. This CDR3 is CASRPRRNYGYTF. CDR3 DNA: TGTGCCAGCAGGCCTCGCCGTAACTATGGCTACACCTTC.